Listed below are T cell receptor beta chains from one sample, sequenced in a study of OX40 agonist ivuxolimab in advanced cancers. Libraries were prepared by immunoSEQ multiplex PCR; TCRdb keeps only in-frame clonotypes and omits some of them. The sample yields 40,000 to 60,000 clones, 80% to 85% seen once. The specimen comprised CD4+ or CD8+ T cells sorted from blood, sampled in a trial of the OX40 agonist ivuxolimab. Receptor source: an adult with an advanced solid tumor such as melanoma, head and neck, liver or kidney cancer. CDR3s include the opening cysteine and the closing phenylalanine or tryptophan. A D gene is named only where the DNA matches it firmly. Some rows mark clone size as missing; the rest say once, few, many or name a class of expanded clone.

DNA: TGTGCCAGCAGCTTAGGTCAGGGCGAAGCACCCCTCCACTTT; CDR3: CASSLGQGEAPLHF; V: TRBV11-2; J: TRBJ1-6; length: 14; D: NA; size: NA
DNA: TGTGCCAGCAAGCTAAGGGGATCTGAGCAGTTCTTC; CDR3: CASKLRGSEQFF; V: TRBV2; J: TRBJ2-1; length: 12; D: NA; size: NA
DNA: TGCGCCAGCAGCGCGGGACTAGAGTACAATGAGCAGTTCTTC; CDR3: CASSAGLEYNEQFF; V: TRBV5-1; J: TRBJ2-1; length: 14; D: TRBD2; size: once
DNA: TGCGCCAGCAGCTTGGCGGGGGCCCAATACGTACCCCTCCACTTT; CDR3: CASSLAGAQYVPLHF; V: TRBV5-1; J: TRBJ1-6; length: 15; D: NA; size: NA
DNA: TGCAGCGCTGCCCCTCTCGATGACCTTGGAAACACCATATATTTT; CDR3: CSAAPLDDLGNTIYF; V: TRBV29-1; J: TRBJ1-3; length: 15; D: NA; size: NA
DNA: TGTGCCAGCTCACCTTTTCCGGGACAGGGATATAATTCACCCCTCCACTTT; CDR3: CASSPFPGQGYNSPLHF; V: TRBV18; J: TRBJ1-6; length: 17; D: TRBD1; size: NA
DNA: TGTGCCAGCAGCTTAAGCACAGTTACAGATACGCAGTATTTT; CDR3: CASSLSTVTDTQYF; V: TRBV7-9; J: TRBJ2-3; length: 14; D: NA; size: NA
DNA: TGTGCCAGCAGCGTAGTCACCGGCAATGAGCAGTTCTTC; CDR3: CASSVVTGNEQFF; V: TRBV9; J: TRBJ2-1; length: 13; D: NA; size: NA
DNA: TGCGCCAGCAGCTTGGCAGAAGCAGCTAACTATGGCTACACCTTC; CDR3: CASSLAEAANYGYTF; V: TRBV5-1; J: TRBJ1-2; length: 15; D: NA; size: NA
DNA: TGTGCCAGCAGCCAGTGGAGGGGCACTGAAGCTTTCTTT; CDR3: CASSQWRGTEAFF; V: TRBV7-7; J: TRBJ1-1; length: 13; D: NA; size: NA
DNA: TGCGCCAGCAGCCCGTTGGGACAGGGGTGGGACGAGCAGTACTTC; CDR3: CASSPLGQGWDEQYF; V: TRBV5-1; J: TRBJ2-7; length: 15; D: TRBD1; size: few
DNA: TGTGCCAGCAGCCAAGAAGGGCTAGCGGGGACGGGCAGCGAGCAGTACTTC; CDR3: CASSQEGLAGTGSEQYF; V: TRBV14; J: TRBJ2-7; length: 17; D: TRBD2; size: NA
DNA: TGTGCCAGCAGCTTTCGGGACACCTATTATGGCTACACCTTC; CDR3: CASSFRDTYYGYTF; V: TRBV7-8; J: TRBJ1-2; length: 14; D: NA; size: NA
DNA: TGTGCCATCAGGGCATCCACCCGGGGCTACACCTTC; CDR3: CAIRASTRGYTF; V: TRBV10-3; J: TRBJ1-2; length: 12; D: NA; size: few
DNA: TGTGCCAGCAGCGTGGCAGGACTTACCTACGAGCAGTACTTC; CDR3: CASSVAGLTYEQYF; V: TRBV9; J: TRBJ2-7; length: 14; D: NA; size: NA
DNA: TGCGCCAGCAGCTCGTTAGCGGGAGGGCCAACCAAAAACATTCAGTACTTC; CDR3: CASSSLAGGPTKNIQYF; V: TRBV5-1; J: TRBJ2-4; length: 17; D: TRBD2; size: NA
DNA: TGTGCCAGCAGTCGGGACAGGGGAGGAGATACGCAGTATTTT; CDR3: CASSRDRGGDTQYF; V: TRBV25-1; J: TRBJ2-3; length: 14; D: TRBD1; size: NA
DNA: TGCAGCGTTGAGGGGCCCAGGGTGCCCTACGAGCAGTACTTC; CDR3: CSVEGPRVPYEQYF; V: TRBV29-1; J: TRBJ2-7; length: 14; D: NA; size: NA
DNA: TGTGCCAGCAGCAGAGGGAACACTGAAGCTTTCTTT; CDR3: CASSRGNTEAFF; V: TRBV5-4; J: TRBJ1-1; length: 12; D: NA; size: NA
DNA: TGTGCCAGCAGCCTGGGACTAAGCACAGATACGCAGTATTTT; CDR3: CASSLGLSTDTQYF; V: TRBV7-9; J: TRBJ2-3; length: 14; D: TRBD2; size: NA
DNA: TGTGCCAGTAGTATCCTTTTCGCCGGCAGGGTGGGTCAGCCCCAGCATTTT; CDR3: CASSILFAGRVGQPQHF; V: TRBV19; J: TRBJ1-5; length: 17; D: NA; size: NA
DNA: TGTGCCAGTAGTACCCAAATGAACTCACCCCTCCACTTT; CDR3: CASSTQMNSPLHF; V: TRBV19; J: TRBJ1-6; length: 13; D: NA; size: once
DNA: TGTGCTAGTGGTTTCGGAGGGGCTCGCGAGCAGTTCTTC; CDR3: CASGFGGAREQFF; V: TRBV12-5; J: TRBJ2-1; length: 13; D: NA; size: few
DNA: TGTGCCAGCAGTCAACAGGGCGATGAGCAGTTCTTC; CDR3: CASSQQGDEQFF; V: TRBV6-6; J: TRBJ2-1; length: 12; D: NA; size: NA
DNA: TGTGCCAGCAGCGTAGCCGCTGAAGCTTTCTTT; CDR3: CASSVAAEAFF; V: TRBV9; J: TRBJ1-1; length: 11; D: NA; size: NA
DNA: TGTGCAACGGGACAATTCGATTTAAGGCAGTACTTC; CDR3: CATGQFDLRQYF; V: TRBV30; J: TRBJ2-7; length: 12; D: NA; size: NA
DNA: TGCGCCAGCAGCCAAGAATCTCGGAGGGGACGGGACACCGGGGAGCTGTTTTTT; CDR3: CASSQESRRGRDTGELFF; V: TRBV4-1; J: TRBJ2-2; length: 18; D: NA; size: NA
DNA: TGTGCCAGTAGTATAGATCCGGTAGCGGGAATCTACGAGCAGTACTTC; CDR3: CASSIDPVAGIYEQYF; V: TRBV19; J: TRBJ2-7; length: 16; D: TRBD2; size: once
DNA: TGTGCCAGCGTGAGCAGGGTCATGAACACTGAAGCTTTCTTT; CDR3: CASVSRVMNTEAFF; V: TRBV7-8; J: TRBJ1-1; length: 14; D: NA; size: NA
DNA: TGCGCCAGCAGCCAAGCCGGCTCAGCATCGGGCTATGGCTACACCTTC; CDR3: CASSQAGSASGYGYTF; V: TRBV4-3; J: TRBJ1-2; length: 16; D: NA; size: NA
DNA: TGTGCTAGTGGTACCGGGACTCGCACAGATACGCAGTATTTT; CDR3: CASGTGTRTDTQYF; V: TRBV12-5; J: TRBJ2-3; length: 14; D: NA; size: NA
DNA: TGCGCCATGGGGACAGAGAATAGCAATCAGCCCCAGCATTTT; CDR3: CAMGTENSNQPQHF; V: TRBV23-1; J: TRBJ1-5; length: 14; D: TRBD1; size: NA
DNA: TGTGCCAGCGGAAATCGGACAGTCTATCAGCCCCAGCATTTT; CDR3: CASGNRTVYQPQHF; V: TRBV5-8; J: TRBJ1-5; length: 14; D: NA; size: NA
DNA: TGTGCCAGCAGCGGGCGTTGGGCGGGAGAACCCGAGCAGTACTTC; CDR3: CASSGRWAGEPEQYF; V: TRBV4-2; J: TRBJ2-7; length: 15; D: TRBD2; size: NA
DNA: TGTGCCAGCAGTGAATTGGGAATTGAAGCTTTCTTT; CDR3: CASSELGIEAFF; V: TRBV6-1; J: TRBJ1-1; length: 12; D: NA; size: NA
DNA: TGTGCCTGCGCAACCCCTAGCGCTTACAATGAGCAGTTCTTC; CDR3: CACATPSAYNEQFF; V: TRBV6-5; J: TRBJ2-1; length: 14; D: NA; size: NA
DNA: TGTGCCATCAGTGACTCATCTGAGGCCTTGAACACTGAAGCTTTCTTT; CDR3: CAISDSSEALNTEAFF; V: TRBV10-3; J: TRBJ1-1; length: 16; D: NA; size: NA
DNA: TGCGCCAGCAGCCGGGCCTTGGAGAACACTGAAGCTTTCTTT; CDR3: CASSRALENTEAFF; V: TRBV5-1; J: TRBJ1-1; length: 14; D: NA; size: once
DNA: TGTGCCAGCAGCTTCAGCTGGGGTTTGGTAACTGAAGCTTTCTTT; CDR3: CASSFSWGLVTEAFF; V: TRBV5-6; J: TRBJ1-1; length: 15; D: NA; size: NA
DNA: TGCGCCAGCACCGAGTTCCCCGAGCGGGAGCTCTACAATGAGCAGTTCTTC; CDR3: CASTEFPERELYNEQFF; V: TRBV10-2; J: TRBJ2-1; length: 17; D: TRBD2; size: NA
DNA: TGTGCCAGCAGTTGGTCGGGGGGCACTGAAGCTTTCTTT; CDR3: CASSWSGGTEAFF; V: TRBV6-6; J: TRBJ1-1; length: 13; D: NA; size: NA
DNA: TGTGCCAGCAGCACGACTAGCGGCCAAGAGACCCAGTACTTC; CDR3: CASSTTSGQETQYF; V: TRBV6-6; J: TRBJ2-5; length: 14; D: TRBD2; size: NA
DNA: TGCGCCAGCAGCTCTACACACGGGGGTAACTATGGCTACACCTTC; CDR3: CASSSTHGGNYGYTF; V: TRBV5-1; J: TRBJ1-2; length: 15; D: NA; size: NA
DNA: TGCGCCAGCAGCTTGGGCACAGGGTTAAACACTGAAGCTTTCTTT; CDR3: CASSLGTGLNTEAFF; V: TRBV5-1; J: TRBJ1-1; length: 15; D: NA; size: NA
DNA: TGTGCCAGCAGCCCTTCGGGGACTATACACACCGGGGAGCTGTTTTTT; CDR3: CASSPSGTIHTGELFF; V: TRBV5-4; J: TRBJ2-2; length: 16; D: TRBD2; size: NA
DNA: TGTGCCAGCAGCCCAGGGGGGTCCTACGAGCAGTACTTC; CDR3: CASSPGGSYEQYF; V: TRBV16; J: TRBJ2-7; length: 13; D: NA; size: once
DNA: TGTGCCAGCAGCTTAGGGGCAACTAATGAAAAACTGTTTTTT; CDR3: CASSLGATNEKLFF; V: TRBV7-2; J: TRBJ1-4; length: 14; D: NA; size: NA
DNA: TGTGCCATCAGCGACCGCGGGGGACGGGCGGATAATTCACCCCTCCACTTT; CDR3: CAISDRGGRADNSPLHF; V: TRBV10-3; J: TRBJ1-6; length: 17; D: NA; size: NA
DNA: TGCGCCAGCAGCTTGGAGAGCGGGAGGGCCGGAGAGCAGTTCTTC; CDR3: CASSLESGRAGEQFF; V: TRBV5-1; J: TRBJ2-1; length: 15; D: TRBD2; size: NA
DNA: TGTGCCAGCATGAGGGGCTACGAGCAGTACTTC; CDR3: CASMRGYEQYF; V: TRBV2; J: TRBJ2-7; length: 11; D: NA; size: NA
DNA: TGTGCCAGCAGCTTATCTTCGCAGGCGCGGGGCTACACCTTC; CDR3: CASSLSSQARGYTF; V: TRBV7-9; J: TRBJ1-2; length: 14; D: NA; size: NA